This T cell receptor beta chain was identified in a study of blood T cell repertoires in COVID-19. Study as a whole: Samples representing acute and convalescent COVID-19 were sourced from the United States, Italy and Spain.

Study members were between roughly 18 and 90 years old and lived in over 20 US regions. Allocation to cohorts depended on clinical history reported by the participants. The recovered donors of Cohort 3 showed two negative PCRs, clearance, or symptom resolution. CDR1 and CDR2 (germline): SGHRS, YFSETQ. With 2 bases clipped from V and 3 bases from J, the junction kept 5 bases outside the gene matches. This CDR3 has 15 amino acids. Profiling relied on immunoSEQ multiplex PCR, and the TCRdb table lists in-frame clones only, not all of them. The sample lists about 290,000 clones, 89% occurring once. The sample was PBMCs or T cells enriched from blood (not recorded which). This clonotype originated in a woman aged 40 to 50 who had recovered from COVID-19. The chain recombines TRBV5-1 with TRBJ2-1; TRBD2 matches 7 bases. In DNA form, the CDR3 reads TGCGCCAGCAGCTTTTCTAGCGGCAACTACAATGAGCAGTTCTTC. Its translation is CASSFSSGNYNEQFF.